One sample yielded the 26 T cell receptor beta chains listed below, sequenced in a study of tumor-infiltrating lymphocytes in primary liver carcinoma. Blood RNA came from unsorted whole blood; germline DNA was also extracted. From approximately 490 ng total RNA, TCR beta cDNA was generated with a primer in the constant region. For TCR beta, libraries were produced by three nested multiplex PCR rounds using slightly modified ARM-PCR. TRBV1-TRBV30 forward and Cbeta reverse primers drove the first two approximately 11-cycle rounds. TCRdb re-called the multiplex PCR reads through MiXCR, storing one row per CDR3 protein. The sample contains about 350,000 distinct CDR3 sequences, roughly 61% of which appear only once. Sequencing was done on a sample of peripheral blood. The source of these receptors is a man between 40 and 49 years old with primary liver carcinoma and hepatitis B virus infection.

This clonotype was seen ten or more times. The chain couples TRBV6-2 or TRBV6-3 to TRBJ2-1; 10 bases are shared with TRBD2. The CDR3 is 15 amino acids. J was trimmed by 10 bases and V by 1 base; bases with no gene match: 7. Germline V CDR1 and CDR2: MNHEY, SVGEGT. The CDR3, as DNA: TGTGCCAGCAGTTACTGGCTAGCGGGAGAACTAGAGCAGTTCTTC. Protein product: CASSYWLAGELEQFF.

Only a few counts were recorded for this clonotype. J is TRBJ1-6 and V is TRBV6-5, with a tentative D call TRBD1 (6 bases). The V end lost 6 bases, the J end lost 10 bases, and 16 bases lay between the germline ends. Germline V gene data show CDR1 as MNHEY and CDR2 as SVGAGI. This CDR3 contains 14 residues. The CDR3, as DNA: TGTGCCAGCAGCCCATCAGGGGTAGGATCACCCCTCCACTTT. Translated, it gives CASSPSGVGSPLHF.

Points on this clonotype: In this CDR3 the conserved last residue, phenylalanine or tryptophan, is missing, so a read error is likely. The CDR3 nucleotides read TGTGCCAGCAGTTTAGCCGCCCCCGAGCAGTTCTCC. Protein product: CASSLAAPEQFS. The genes are TRBV28 and TRBJ2-1; no clear D. The V and J ends lost 2 bases and 10 bases respectively, with 9 bases between them. This CDR3 is built from 12 residues. CDR1 is MDHEN and CDR2 is SYDVKM in the germline V gene.

With respect to this clonotype: This sequence may be a read error, since a much larger clone differs from it by one base. This chain connects TRBV6-5 to TRBJ2-7; 7 nucleotides align to TRBD2. Germline CDR1 MNHEY, CDR2 SVGAGI. The CDR3 extends over 13 amino acids. V lost 7 bases to trimming and J lost 2 bases; unmatched junction nucleotides: 5. The CDR3 region has the DNA TGTGCCAGCACCATCGGGAGGCCCTACGAGCAGTACTTC. It encodes CASTIGRPYEQYF.

Comments on this clonotype: Germline and junction disagree at one end, which may indicate a read error. The genes are TRBV11-1 and TRBJ2-2; 8 bases are a match to TRBD1. Germline CDR1 and CDR2: SGHAT and FQDESV (reference sequence). This CDR3 comprises 16 residues. The CDR3 nucleotides read TGTGCCGGCAGCTTATTGCGGACAGGGATTTTCGGGGAGCTGTTTTTT. This encodes CAGSLLRTGIFGELFF.

Only a few counts were recorded for this clonotype. This chain joins TRBV11-2 and TRBJ2-7; D is unclear. The V and J ends lost 1 base and 5 bases respectively, with 6 bases between them. The CDR3 consists of 12 residues. Germline CDR1 is SGHAT and CDR2 is FQNNGV. In DNA form, the CDR3 reads TGTGCCAGCAGCTTAGCAAGGAACGAGCAGTACTTC. Translated: CASSLARNEQYF.

This clonotype has a single count. Its ends do not fully match the called genes, so a read error is possible. The chain links TRBV11-1 to TRBJ2-7; D remains unclear. In germline, CDR1 is SGHAT, CDR2 FQDESV (reference sequence). The length of the CDR3 is 13 residues. This CDR3 reads CTSSFYSIYEQYF. The CDR3, as DNA: TGTACCAGCAGCTTTTACTCAATCTACGAGCAGTACTTC.

Of note for this clonotype: Its ends do not fully match the called genes, so a read error is possible. The rearrangement joins TRBV11-1 to TRBJ2-2; 12 nucleotides match TRBD2. This CDR3 contains 15 residues. The germline V gene has CDR1 SGHAT and CDR2 FQDESV (reference sequence). The CDR3 loop is CASGLRTSGIGELFF. Here the CDR3 DNA reads TGTGCCAGCGGCCTCCGGACTAGCGGGATTGGGGAGTTGTTTTTT.

This clonotype was seen at least ten times. V gene TRBV12-3 or TRBV12-4 combines with J gene TRBJ2-1, with 10 bases aligning to TRBD2. The CDR3 has 14 amino acids. Germline trimming cut 5 bases from V and 5 bases from J; bases unmatched to any gene: 3. The CDR3 region has the DNA TGTGCCAGCAGTAGCGGGAGGGTACACAATGAGCAGTTCTTC. Amino acid sequence: CASSSGRVHNEQFF.

A note on this clonotype: This sequence may be a read error, since a much larger clone differs from it by one base. This chain joins TRBV4-1 and TRBJ2-2; the D call may be TRBD1 or TRBD2 (5 bases each). Germline CDR1 is MGHRA and CDR2 is YSYEKL. The CDR3 loop spans 16 amino acids. CDR3 sequence (DNA): TGCGCCAGCAGCCAGGCCGGGACGGGGAACACCGGGGAGCTGTCTTTT. It translates to CASSQAGTGNTGELSF.

The chain employs TRBV28 and TRBJ1-2; weak D call: TRBD1 (6 bases). This CDR3 is built from 12 residues. V was clipped by 11 bases and J by 3 bases, with 13 bases between them. Germline V gene lookup returns CDR1 MDHEN and CDR2 SYDVKM. CDR3 region: CAEGGLDYGYTF. Here the CDR3 DNA reads TGTGCCGAGGGGGGATTGGACTATGGCTACACCTTC.

The V gene is TRBV11-2, the J gene TRBJ2-3; no reliable D call. The CDR3 extends over 13 amino acids. Germline V gene data show CDR1 as SGHAT and CDR2 as FQNNGV. Trimming shortened V by 6 bases and J by 14 bases, and 21 bases separated the two germline ends. The CDR3 reads CASSYDLGDRRYF. The DNA for the CDR3 is TGTGCCAGCAGTTACGACCTAGGAGATAGGCGGTATTTT.

The sample holds one count of this clonotype. The CDR3 DNA sequence: TGTGCCAGCAGCCTAGGATCTACTACAGGGCACGGCTACACCTTC. This translates into CASSLGSTTGHGYTF. V usage is TRBV7-8 and J usage is TRBJ1-2; maybe TRBD1 (6 bases). There are 15 residues in the CDR3. CDR1 SGHVS and CDR2 FQNEAQ come from the germline V gene. V was pared by 5 bases and J by 8 bases, with 21 bases between. The variable domain in full, completed from reference TRBV7-8 and TRBJ1-2, reads GAGVSQSPRYKVAKRGQDVALRCDPISGHVSLFWYQQALGQGPEFLTYFQNEAQLDKSGLPSDRFFAERPEGSVSTLKIQRTQQEDSAVYLCASSLGSTTGHGYTFGSGTRLTVV.

A remark on this clonotype: The CDR3 does not end in the conserved phenylalanine or tryptophan, so this is likely a read error. This chain joins TRBV11-2 and TRBJ2-7; D gene uncertain. In germline, CDR1 is SGHAT, CDR2 FQNNGV. The CDR3 runs to 12 residues. The CDR3 reads CVSSLNQDEQYL. The CDR3 DNA reads TGTGTCAGCAGCTTGAATCAAGACGAGCAGTACTTA.

Notes on this clonotype: One junction end does not reproduce the germline sequence, and a read error may be involved. V is TRBV4-2 and J is TRBJ2-6, with D possibly matching TRBD1 (5 bases). The CDR3 has 18 residues. Germline CDR1 LGHNA, CDR2 YNFKEQ. The CDR3 DNA is TGTGCCAGCAGCCGAGATATTACCGGTTACTCTGGGGCCAACATCCTGACTTTC. It translates to CASSRDITGYSGANILTF.

For this clonotype: A much larger clone differs by one base, so this may be a read error. The chain uses TRBV7-8 and TRBJ2-1; D perhaps matches TRBD2 (6 bases). This CDR3 has 16 amino acids. Germline V lookup: CDR1 SGHVS, CDR2 FQNEAQ. The CDR3 DNA is TGTGCCAGCAGCCATGGAGGGGATTGGTCCTACAATGAGCAGTCCTTC. Its protein product is CASSHGGDWSYNEQSF. Full variable domain (missing parts from reference TRBV7-8 and TRBJ2-1): GAGVSQSPRYKVAKRGQDVALRCDPISGHVSLFWYQQALGQGPEFLTYFQNEAQLDKSGLPSDRFFAERPEGSVSTLKIQRTQQEDSAVYLCASSHGGDWSYNEQSFGPGTRLTVL.

On this clonotype itself: Since a much larger clone is just one base distant, this may be a read error. The chain recombines TRBV10-3 with TRBJ2-7; D is ambiguous. The CDR3 length is 12 residues. V was shortened by 3 bases and J by 5 bases, with 8 bases between the two germline ends. The germline gives CDR1 ENHRY, CDR2 SYGVKD. This chain's CDR3 is CAISDELNEQYF. As DNA, the CDR3 is TGTGCCATCAGTGACGAATTGAACGAGCAGTACTTC.

For this clonotype: Since no conserved phenylalanine or tryptophan closes the CDR3, a read error is the likely cause. This chain uses TRBV4-2 with TRBJ2-3; 11 nucleotides match TRBD2. J lost 0 bases, V lost 2 bases, and 4 bases had no gene match. This CDR3 has 17 amino acids. CDR1 is LGHNA and CDR2 is YNFKEQ in the germline V gene. The CDR3 DNA reads as TGTGCCAGCAGCCAAAATAGCGGGGGGGGTAGCACAGATACGCAGTATCTT. This translates into CASSQNSGGGSTDTQYL.

There are many counts of this clonotype. The chain uses TRBV4-3 and TRBJ2-5, with D possibly TRBD2 on 6 matching bases. This CDR3 contains 13 residues. The V end lost 0 bases, the J end lost 7 bases, and 9 bases lay between the germline ends. Germline-derived CDR1 and CDR2 are LGHNA and YSLEER. The CDR3 is CASSQERGGTQYF. The DNA of the CDR3 is TGCGCCAGCAGCCAAGAAAGGGGAGGGACCCAGTACTTC.

This clonotype was detected a few times. V and J are TRBV5-4 and TRBJ1-2; TRBD1 is a possible D gene (5 bases). The CDR3 loop spans 14 amino acids. The germline V gene has CDR1 SGHNT and CDR2 YYREEE (reference sequence). Trimming left V 4 bases short and J 1 base short, with 11 bases between. CDR3 sequence reads: CASSDRGGNYGYTF. The CDR3 DNA sequence: TGTGCCAGCAGCGACCGGGGGGGTAACTATGGCTACACCTTC.

This rearrangement joins TRBV10-2 to TRBJ1-5; D uncertain. The CDR3 consists of 15 residues. Germline-derived CDR1 and CDR2 are WSHSY and SAAADI. V gave up 7 bases and J gave up 0 bases, with 13 bases separating them. The CDR3 nucleotides read TGCGCCAGCAATGAAAGCGCTTATAGCAATCAGCCCCAGCATTTT. It specifies CASNESAYSNQPQHF.

Comment on this clonotype: The germline gene is not matched at one end of the junction; a read error may be the cause. The V call is TRBV6-5, the J call TRBJ2-7, with 8 bases identical to TRBD2. Germline CDR1 MNHEY, CDR2 SVGAGI. The CDR3 extends over 14 amino acids. Here the CDR3 DNA reads TGTGCTAGCAGTTACGACGGGGGGGCCTACGAGCAGTACTTC. It translates to CASSYDGGAYEQYF.

Concerning this clonotype: The junction departs from the called germline gene at one end, perhaps through a read error. The CDR3 DNA reads TGTACCAGCAGTTGGACAGGGGGGTTGTACGAGCAGTACTTC. Encoded protein: CTSSWTGGLYEQYF. The chain has TRBV11-2 and TRBJ2-7, with 10 positions matching TRBD1. The V gene's germline CDR1 is SGHAT and CDR2 FQNNGV. CDR3 length equals 14 residues.

Worth noting for this clonotype: It may be a read error: a sequence one base away is much more abundant. The gene calls are TRBV10-1 and TRBJ2-1; 7 bases line up with TRBD2. The CDR3 covers 18 residues. The germline gives CDR1 WNHNN, CDR2 SYGVQD (reference sequence). Losses at the gene ends were 0 bases for V and 4 bases for J; bases not matched to a gene: 12. The CDR3 DNA reads TGCGCCAGCAGTGAGTCGACTCAGTGGGTTAGCGGGTACAATGAGCAGTTCTTC. This codes for CASSESTQWVSGYNEQFF.

Regarding this clonotype: This may arise from a read error, as a much more abundant clone is one base away. This sequence joins TRBV6-5 and TRBJ1-5; 7 nucleotides match TRBD1. Germline V lookup: CDR1 MNHEY, CDR2 SVGAGI. This CDR3 is built from 14 residues. The CDR3 protein is CVSSSRGQTQPQHF. The CDR3 DNA is TGTGTCAGCAGTTCCAGGGGACAGACGCAGCCCCAGCATTTT.

V gene TRBV11-2 combines with J gene TRBJ1-3; 8 bases agree with TRBD1. The CDR3 consists of 18 residues. Germline-derived CDR1 and CDR2 are SGHAT and FQNNGV. V dropped 1 base and J dropped 0; count of bases not matched to a gene: 8. CDR3 DNA: TGTGCCAGCAGCTTAGCTGGGACAGGACCTTACTCTGGAAACACCATATATTTT. This gives the protein CASSLAGTGPYSGNTIYF.